Following are 31 T cell receptor beta chains from one sample sequenced in a study of CXCR3-negative and CXCR3-positive naive CD8 T cells. cDNA libraries for TRB were generated by 5' RACE incorporating UMI labels. TCRdb reprocessed the 5' RACE reads and reports one entry per CDR3 protein, with no DNA. This sample's table has some 39,000 distinct CDR3 sequences. Sequenced sample: naive CXCR3- CD8+ T cells from blood. The subset is: CD45RO-CCR7+CD27+CD95- naive CD8+ T cells lacking CXCR3 (TNR3-). These receptors all come from a human donor in good health. Some clones in this sample may be carry-over from other donors' samples.

The chain links TRBV7-3 to TRBJ1-2; no DNA is available, so the TRBD1 call from TCRdb remains unchecked. Germline V gene sequence: CDR1 SGHTA, CDR2 FQGTGA. The CDR3 is 14 amino acids. CDR3: CASSLGTGNYGYTF. The full variable domain, rest sourced from reference TRBV7-3 and TRBJ1-2, is GAGVSQTPSNKVTEKGKYVELRCDPISGHTALYWYRQSLGQGPEFLIYFQGTGAADDSGLPNDRFFAVRPEGSVSTLKIQRTERGDSAVYLCASSLGTGNYGYTFGSGTRLTVV.

The chain joins TRBV29-1 to TRBJ2-7; without DNA, the TCRdb call of TRBD1 cannot be checked. CDR1 and CDR2 (germline): SQVTM, ANQGSEA. This CDR3 has 16 residues. This chain's CDR3 is CSVENPTGMTPSEQYF.

CDR3 sequence: CASAAGGGLEQYF. V and J are TRBV19 and TRBJ2-7; the TCRdb D gene call, TRBD2, has no DNA to confirm it. The CDR3 loop spans 13 amino acids. Germline-derived CDR1 and CDR2 are LNHDA and SQIVND (reference sequence).

The chain employs TRBV20-1 and TRBJ2-7; the TRBD1 assignment by TCRdb is unverifiable without DNA. The CDR3 totals 14 residues. CDR1 is DFQATT and CDR2 is SNEGSKA in the germline V gene (reference sequence). The CDR3 sequence is CSARDPRGDYEQYF.

The chain is built from TRBV2 and TRBJ2-5; TCRdb gives TRBD2 as the D gene, but with no DNA this cannot be confirmed. CDR1 is SNHLY and CDR2 is FYNNEI in the germline V gene. This CDR3 spans 16 amino acids. The CDR3 sequence: CASSKGLAGPVETQYF.

J is TRBJ2-2 and V is TRBV12-3 or TRBV12-4; the TCRdb D gene call, TRBD1, has no DNA to confirm it. The CDR3 is 15 residues long. The chain's CDR3 is CASRTYRENTGELFF.

The V call is TRBV29-1, the J call TRBJ2-2; checking the TCRdb D call of TRBD1 is not possible without DNA. This CDR3 contains 14 residues. Germline V gene lookup returns CDR1 SQVTM and CDR2 ANQGSEA. The CDR3 spells CSASGTANTGELFF.

The V gene is TRBV20-1, the J gene TRBJ2-3. This CDR3 spans 15 amino acids. Germline-derived CDR1 and CDR2 are DFQATT and SNEGSKA (reference sequence). The chain's CDR3 is CSARSLYPSTDTQYF.

The rearrangement joins TRBV18 to TRBJ2-1. The CDR3 runs 14 residues. The germline gives CDR1 KGHSH, CDR2 LQKENI. CDR3 region: CASSPEGSYNEQFF.

The rearrangement links TRBV28 to TRBJ2-7; TCRdb proposes TRBD2, but this gene call is untestable without DNA. This CDR3 has 14 amino acids. CDR1 is MDHEN, CDR2 SYDVKM, per germline. This CDR3 is CASSGRADPFWQYF.

The chain has TRBV7-9 and TRBJ2-1; TCRdb indicates TRBD1, and absent DNA this call remains unverified. The CDR3 is made up of 16 amino acids. Germline V gene lookup returns CDR1 SEHNR and CDR2 FQNEAQ (reference sequence). The CDR3 reads CASSSLDRGARREQFF.

J is TRBJ2-7 and V is TRBV29-1. There are 13 residues in the CDR3. Germline V gene data show CDR1 as SQVTM and CDR2 as ANQGSEA. Here the CDR3 reads CSVEDSGEYEQYF.

The chain joins TRBV29-1 to TRBJ2-3; TCRdb calls TRBD2, which cannot be checked without DNA. In germline, CDR1 is SQVTM, CDR2 ANQGSEA. The CDR3 runs to 15 residues. The chain's CDR3 is CSVEDPREVTDTQYF.

J is TRBJ1-2 and V is TRBV5-4; the TCRdb call, TRBD1, lacks DNA for checking. The CDR3 has 16 residues. CDR1 and CDR2 (germline): SGHNT, YYREEE (reference sequence). CDR3 amino acids: CASSPSPGQGARGYTF.

V and J are TRBV19 and TRBJ2-1. CDR3 length equals 12 residues. Germline V gene data show CDR1 as LNHDA and CDR2 as SQIVND (reference sequence). CDR3: CASRIGGNEQFF. The full variable domain, with the rest looked up from reference TRBV19 and TRBJ2-1, is DGGITQSPKYLFRKEGQNVTLSCEQNLNHDAMYWYRQDPGQGLRLIYYSQIVNDFQKGDIAEGYSVSREKKESFPLTVTSAQKNPTAFYLCASRIGGNEQFFGPGTRLTVL.

The chain's CDR3 is CASSLILPGELFF. The rearrangement links TRBV28 to TRBJ2-2. Germline loops: CDR1 MDHEN, CDR2 SYDVKM. This CDR3 has 13 amino acids.

The CDR3: CASSLFGGGTGELFF. The rearrangement joins TRBV27 to TRBJ2-2; as DNA is missing, the TRBD2 call by TCRdb cannot be tested. CDR1 is MNHEY, CDR2 SMNVEV, per germline (reference sequence). CDR3 length: 15 residues.

The rearrangement joins TRBV29-1 to TRBJ2-1; TCRdb reports TRBD2, a call that lacks DNA to check it against. Germline values: CDR1 SQVTM, CDR2 ANQGSEA. The CDR3 runs to 15 residues. The CDR3 sequence: CSVGPFSGSANEQFF.

J is TRBJ2-7 and V is TRBV20-1; TCRdb calls TRBD2, which cannot be checked without DNA. This CDR3 region has 17 residues. Germline loops: CDR1 DFQATT, CDR2 SNEGSKA (reference sequence). The CDR3 sequence: CSARGGGTSLSSYEQYF.

The chain is built from TRBV11-2 and TRBJ2-5. Germline V CDR1 and CDR2: SGHAT, FQNNGV. The CDR3 spans 17 residues. The CDR3 region is CASSRADGSGDQETQYF.

The genes are TRBV29-1 and TRBJ2-1; TCRdb outputs TRBD2, but without DNA this stays unchecked. Germline V lookup: CDR1 SQVTM, CDR2 ANQGSEA. The CDR3 is 18 residues long. The CDR3 is CRAVGLAGGPVGPDEQFF.

The chain uses TRBV20-1 and TRBJ2-3; as DNA is missing, the TRBD2 call by TCRdb cannot be tested. In germline, CDR1 is DFQATT, CDR2 SNEGSKA (reference sequence). CDR3 length: 15 amino acids. The CDR3 spells CSARALAGEPDTQYF.

The V and J genes are TRBV7-9 and TRBJ2-5; no DNA is available, so the TRBD1 call from TCRdb remains unchecked. Germline V gene sequence: CDR1 SEHNR, CDR2 FQNEAQ (reference sequence). This CDR3 spans 15 amino acids. This CDR3 reads CASSDRDSNQETQYF. Together with reference TRBV7-9 and TRBJ2-5, the CDR3 gives the full variable domain: DTGVSQNPRHKITKRGQNVTFRCDPISEHNRLYWYRQTLGQGPEFLTYFQNEAQLEKSRLLSDRFSAERPKGSFSTLEIQRTEQGDSAMYLCASSDRDSNQETQYFGPGTRLLVL.

V is TRBV29-1 and J is TRBJ2-1. This CDR3 comprises 11 residues. Germline V gene sequence: CDR1 SQVTM, CDR2 ANQGSEA. This CDR3 reads CSVPPYNEQFF.

The chain joins TRBV5-5 to TRBJ2-1; TCRdb selects TRBD1, and the lack of DNA leaves this call unchecked. The V gene's germline CDR1 is SGHKS and CDR2 YYEKEE (reference sequence). This CDR3 is 14 amino acids long. The CDR3 reads CASSLARGDNEQFF.

J is TRBJ2-3 and V is TRBV4-3; the D call from TCRdb, TRBD1, cannot be confirmed without DNA. Per the germline V gene, CDR1 is LGHNA and CDR2 is YSLEER. The CDR3 runs 16 residues. CDR3 protein: CASSQERQGGPDTQYF.

This clonotype is classed as medium-sized by frequency. The chain carries TRBV7-6 and TRBJ1-1; the TCRdb D gene call, TRBD1, has no DNA to confirm it. Looked up from germline, CDR1 is SGHVS and CDR2 is FNYEAQ. The CDR3 has 14 amino acids. The CDR3 loop reads CASSPSGRDTEAFF.

The V gene is TRBV27, the J gene TRBJ1-1. The CDR3 covers 13 residues. Germline V lookup: CDR1 MNHEY, CDR2 SMNVEV (reference sequence). Here the CDR3 reads CASSLGEGTEAFF.

The chain links TRBV28 to TRBJ2-1; the D gene TCRdb calls, TRBD2, cannot be checked with no DNA. This CDR3 spans 18 amino acids. The V gene's germline CDR1 is MDHEN and CDR2 SYDVKM. The chain's CDR3 is CASSSFTQRELSYNEQFF.

The chain combines TRBV28 with TRBJ2-2; with no DNA, the TCRdb D assignment of TRBD2 cannot be verified. CDR3 length: 17 amino acids. Germline CDR1 reads MDHEN; CDR2 reads SYDVKM. CDR3 region: CASSEWPSGGAAGELFF.

The chain recombines TRBV28 with TRBJ2-2; TCRdb indicates TRBD1, and absent DNA this call remains unverified. This CDR3 is built from 15 residues. Germline V lookup: CDR1 MDHEN, CDR2 SYDVKM. This CDR3 reads CASSTRDRFSGELFF.